This entry describes one T cell receptor (beta chain). Its antigen is not identified. This record belongs to a study of T cell responses to AZD1222 COVID-19 vaccine. Libraries were prepared by immunoSEQ multiplex PCR; TCRdb keeps only in-frame clonotypes and omits some of them. Of 130,000 or so clones in the sample, 90% to 95% were seen once. Germline V gene sequence: CDR1 MNHNY, CDR2 SVGAGI (reference sequence). There are 14 residues in the CDR3. Trimming left V 5 bases short and J 7 bases short, with 15 bases between. Whole-study results and caveats: Regions left unmutated in variants are reportedly the target of nearly half of spike-specific TCRs. Only five to seven AZD1222 recipients were seropositive at baseline. Repertoires were sampled only after the peak T cell response. Clonal diversity may have been underestimated, and the donors were mostly white British, with more females than males.

Source: peripheral blood, taken on day 0 of AZD1222 vaccination. The gene calls are TRBV6-6 and TRBJ1-3; D uncertain. The TCR originated in an adult in good health. CDR3: CASSPPGRSNTIYF. DNA of the CDR3: TGTGCCAGCAGTCCACCGGGGAGGTCGAACACCATATATTTT.